This TCR beta chain is from a study of T-cell reconstitution after alpha-beta-depleted transplantation in children. From germline, CDR1 is MNHEY and CDR2 SMNVEV (reference sequence). Trimming took off 8 bases at V and 7 bases at J, with 13 bases between the two ends. The CDR3 is 12 amino acids. Unique molecular identifiers were used in preparing the TCRbeta library. In TCRdb, the PCR reads were re-called with MiXCR into one record per CDR3 protein. The data show about 610,000 distinct CDR3 sequences, roughly a tenth seen once. The origin of this receptor is a human donor who donated a stem cell graft to a child with acute myeloid leukemia. The chain combines TRBV27 with TRBJ2-3, with unresolved D. Sequencing used PBMCs from the stem cell graft donor, obtained from the stem cell graft. The CDR3 loop is CASCGNSNTQYF. The CDR3 nucleotides are TGTGCCAGCTGCGGAAATTCTAATACGCAGTATTTT.